The T cell receptor (beta chain) described here comes from a study of blood T cell repertoires in COVID-19. Study-level information: Researchers got acute and convalescent COVID-19 samples from the United States, Italy and Spain. T cells, B-cell-depleted T cells, or PBMCs supplied cDNA or gDNA.

Original methodology: Estimated nucleated cell counts came from reference gene primer amplification. The data were produced by immunoSEQ multiplex PCR, yet TCRdb's version contains in-frame clones alone and is incomplete. From that table come the V and J calls and clone size; the DNA was used to work out D and trimming. The sample carries tens of thousands of clones, about 89% recorded once. Seattle cases were enrolled at active infection and followed longitudinally. CDR3 length equals 12 residues. Trimming cost V 4 bases and J 11 bases; bases outside gene matches: 7. CDR1 and CDR2 (germline): LNHDA, SQIVND (reference sequence).

The chain carries TRBV19 and TRBJ1-2; 7 nucleotides match TRBD1. The sequence was collected from a man in his sixties with COVID-19, enrolled during active disease. The sample comprised peripheral blood. CDR3 loop: CASSTLTGRYTF. The DNA of the CDR3 is TGTGCCAGTAGTACTCTGACAGGGAGGTACACCTTC.